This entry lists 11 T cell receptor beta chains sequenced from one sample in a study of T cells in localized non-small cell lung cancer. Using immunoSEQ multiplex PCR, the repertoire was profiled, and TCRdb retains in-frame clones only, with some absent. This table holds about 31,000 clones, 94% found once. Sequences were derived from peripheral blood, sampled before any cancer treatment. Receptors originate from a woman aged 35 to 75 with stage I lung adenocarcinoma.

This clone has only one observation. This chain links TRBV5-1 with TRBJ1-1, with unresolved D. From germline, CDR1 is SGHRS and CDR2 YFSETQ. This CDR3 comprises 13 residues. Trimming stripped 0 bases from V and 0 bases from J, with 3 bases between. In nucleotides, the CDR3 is TGCGCCAGCAGCTTGGAGGTGAACACTGAAGCTTTCTTT. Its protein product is CASSLEVNTEAFF.

This CDR3 is CASSLEVAEAFF. The CDR3 DNA follows: TGTGCCAGCAGCTTAGAGGTAGCTGAAGCTTTCTTT. This chain uses TRBV7-8 with TRBJ1-1; D is ambiguous. The CDR3 sequence is 12 residues long. V shed 1 base and J shed 6 bases, with 6 bases lying between them. Germline V gene data show CDR1 as SGHVS and CDR2 as FQNEAQ.

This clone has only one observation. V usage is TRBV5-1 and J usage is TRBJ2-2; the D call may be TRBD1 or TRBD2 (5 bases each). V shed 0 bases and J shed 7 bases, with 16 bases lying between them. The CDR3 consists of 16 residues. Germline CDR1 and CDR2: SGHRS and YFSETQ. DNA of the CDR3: TGCGCCAGCAGCTTGGCCACGGGGCTGGTTGGCGGGGAGCTGTTTTTT. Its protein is CASSLATGLVGGELFF.

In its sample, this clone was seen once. CDR3 nucleotide sequence: TGTGCCAGCAGCGGTTCAGGCAGGGGACCCACTGAAGCTTTCTTT. This sequence encodes CASSGSGRGPTEAFF. The V gene is TRBV5-4, the J gene TRBJ1-1, with D possibly being TRBD1 (6 bases). The CDR3 totals 15 residues. From germline, CDR1 is SGHNT and CDR2 YYREEE (reference sequence). V lost 4 bases to trimming and J lost 4 bases, with 17 bases between them. Filled out from reference TRBV5-4 and TRBJ1-1, the complete variable domain reads ETGVTQSPTHLIKTRGQQVTLRCSSQSGHNTVSWYQQALGQGPQFIFQYYREEENGRGNFPPRFSGLQFPNYSSELNVNALELDDSALYLCASSGSGRGPTEAFFGQGTRLTVV.

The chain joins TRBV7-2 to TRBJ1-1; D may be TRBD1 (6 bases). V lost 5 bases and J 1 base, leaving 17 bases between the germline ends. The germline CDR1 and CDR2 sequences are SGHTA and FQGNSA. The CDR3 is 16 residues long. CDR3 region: CASSNLGGVKNTEAFF. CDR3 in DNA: TGTGCCAGCAGCAATCTAGGGGGTGTTAAGAACACTGAAGCTTTCTTT.

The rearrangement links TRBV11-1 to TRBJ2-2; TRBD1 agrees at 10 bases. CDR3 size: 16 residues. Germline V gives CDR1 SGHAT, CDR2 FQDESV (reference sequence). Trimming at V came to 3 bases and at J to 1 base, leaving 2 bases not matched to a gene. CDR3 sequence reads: CASSFWTGGNTGELFF. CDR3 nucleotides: TGTGCCAGCAGCTTCTGGACAGGGGGGAACACCGGGGAGCTGTTTTTT.

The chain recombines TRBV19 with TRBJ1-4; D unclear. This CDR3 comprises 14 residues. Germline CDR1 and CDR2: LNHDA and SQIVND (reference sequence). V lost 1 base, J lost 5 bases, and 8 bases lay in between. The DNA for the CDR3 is TGTGCCAGTAGTATAGTTAGCCCCAATGAAAAACTGTTTTTT. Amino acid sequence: CASSIVSPNEKLFF.

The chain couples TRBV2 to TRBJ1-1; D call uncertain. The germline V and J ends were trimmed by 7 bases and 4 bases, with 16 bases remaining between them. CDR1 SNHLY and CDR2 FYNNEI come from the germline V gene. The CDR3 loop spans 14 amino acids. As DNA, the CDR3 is TGTGCCAGCACTAAGTCCCCGGCGGGCACTGAAGCTTTCTTT. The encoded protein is CASTKSPAGTEAFF.

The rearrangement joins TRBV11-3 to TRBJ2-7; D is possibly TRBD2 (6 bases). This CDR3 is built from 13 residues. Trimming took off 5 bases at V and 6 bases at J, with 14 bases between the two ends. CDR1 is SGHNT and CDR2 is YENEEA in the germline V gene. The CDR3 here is CASSDRRGREQYF. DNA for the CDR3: TGTGCCAGCAGCGACCGGAGGGGCCGCGAGCAGTACTTC.

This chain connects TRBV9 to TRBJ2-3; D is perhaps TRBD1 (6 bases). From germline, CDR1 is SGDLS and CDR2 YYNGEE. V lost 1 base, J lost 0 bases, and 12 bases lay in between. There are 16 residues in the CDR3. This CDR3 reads CASSVRQASSTDTQYF. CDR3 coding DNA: TGTGCCAGCAGCGTACGACAGGCTTCCAGCACAGATACGCAGTATTTT.

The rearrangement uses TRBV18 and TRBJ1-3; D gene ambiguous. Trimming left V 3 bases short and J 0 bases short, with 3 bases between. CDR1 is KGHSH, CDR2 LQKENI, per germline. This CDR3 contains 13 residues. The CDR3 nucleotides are TGTGCCAGCTCACCGGGCTCTGGAAACACCATATATTTT. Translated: CASSPGSGNTIYF.